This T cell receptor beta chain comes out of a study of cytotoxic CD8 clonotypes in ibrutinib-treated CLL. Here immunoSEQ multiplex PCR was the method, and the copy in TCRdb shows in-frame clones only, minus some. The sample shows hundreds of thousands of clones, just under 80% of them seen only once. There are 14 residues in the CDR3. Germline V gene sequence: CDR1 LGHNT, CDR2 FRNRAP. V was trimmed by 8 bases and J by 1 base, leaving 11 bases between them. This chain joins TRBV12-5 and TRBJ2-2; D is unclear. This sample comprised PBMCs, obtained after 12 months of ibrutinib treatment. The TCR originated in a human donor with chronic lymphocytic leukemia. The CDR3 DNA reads TGTGCTAGTAGGACGGATCAGAACACCGGGGAGCTGTTTTTT. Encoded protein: CASRTDQNTGELFF.